This is a list of T cell receptor beta chains from one sample in a study of cytomegalovirus exposure and HLA in healthy donors. The repertoire was sequenced with immunoSEQ multiplex PCR; TCRdb's copy has only in-frame clones and lacks some. Counted here are about 120,000 clones, roughly 70% occurring once; the ten biggest clones make up nearly 3%. The sample consisted of PBMCs. These receptors were taken from a woman in her forties in good health and CMV-seropositive. The CDR3 runs from the conserved cysteine through the conserved F or W. A D gene is named only where the DNA matches it firmly. The size entry is marked missing in some rows and otherwise reads once, few, many or a size class.

>TRBD2|few|TRBV30|TRBJ2-7
CAWQRDSYEQYF
TGTGCCTGGCAGCGGGACTCCTACGAGCAGTACTTC
>.|few|TRBV12-5|TRBJ2-4
CASGEMANIQYF
TGTGCTAGTGGCGAAATGGCAAACATTCAGTACTTC
>TRBD2|.|TRBV19|TRBJ2-3
CASSMRLAGTHSSTDTQYF
TGTGCCAGTAGTATGAGACTAGCGGGAACCCATTCTTCCACAGATACGCAGTATTTT
>.|.|TRBV4-1|TRBJ2-5
CASSLPTDKETQYF
TGCGCCAGCAGCTTACCGACAGATAAAGAGACCCAGTACTTC
>TRBD2|.|TRBV7-8|TRBJ2-7
CASSSRVIAGGFSEQYF
TGTGCCAGCAGCTCAAGGGTGATAGCGGGGGGGTTTTCCGAGCAGTACTTC
>.|few|TRBV6-1|TRBJ1-1
CASILGQVNTEAFF
TGTGCCAGCATCCTGGGGCAGGTGAACACTGAAGCTTTCTTT
>.|.|TRBV5-5|TRBJ1-5
CASSLAGTSNQPQHF
TGTGCCAGCAGCTTGGCAGGGACAAGCAATCAGCCCCAGCATTTT
>TRBD2|.|TRBV7-3|TRBJ2-3
CASSLNAGEAPDTQYF
TGTGCCAGCAGCTTAAATGCGGGGGAGGCTCCAGATACGCAGTATTTT
>.|once|TRBV5-4|TRBJ2-2
CASSLSTANTGELFF
TGTGCCAGCAGCTTGTCGACAGCAAACACCGGGGAGCTGTTTTTT
>.|.|TRBV5-4|TRBJ2-1
CASSKQGWNEQFF
TGTGCCAGCAGCAAACAGGGTTGGAATGAGCAGTTCTTC
>TRBD1|.|TRBV6-5|TRBJ1-2
CASTKTGTGNYGYTF
TGTGCCAGCACTAAGACGGGGACAGGGAACTATGGCTACACCTTC
>TRBD2|few|TRBV18|TRBJ2-3
CASSPWTSGRADTQYF
TGTGCCAGCTCACCGTGGACTAGCGGGAGGGCAGATACGCAGTATTTT
>.|.|TRBV19|TRBJ1-5
CASISAPGLNQPQHF
TGTGCCAGTATAAGTGCGCCCGGACTCAATCAGCCCCAGCATTTT
>.|.|TRBV27|TRBJ1-2
CASSLVGGGGYTF
TGTGCCAGCAGTTTGGTGGGGGGGGGCGGCTACACCTTC
>.|.|TRBV1|TRBJ2-7
CTSSQHGGNSYEQYF
TGCACCAGCAGCCAACACGGCGGGAACTCCTACGAGCAGTACTTC
>.|.|TRBV2|TRBJ2-4
CASSERGAKNIQYF
TGTGCCAGCAGTGAAAGGGGTGCCAAAAACATTCAGTACTTC
>.|.|TRBV27|TRBJ1-4
CASRGGEKLFF
TGTGCCAGCAGAGGAGGGGAAAAACTGTTTTTT
>TRBD1|.|TRBV4-2|TRBJ1-3
CASSQPPDRVKGNTIYF
TGTGCCAGCAGCCAACCCCCGGACAGGGTGAAAGGAAACACCATATATTTT
>.|.|TRBV6-5|TRBJ1-2
CASSLSGFGYTF
TGTGCCAGCAGTTTGTCAGGGTTTGGCTACACCTTC
>.|.|TRBV6-5|TRBJ1-6
CASRGAGGYSPLHF
TGTGCCAGCAGGGGGGCGGGGGGATACTCACCCCTCCACTTT
>TRBD2|.|TRBV2|TRBJ2-7
CASIGRTSGRHEQYF
TGTGCCAGCATTGGGAGGACTAGCGGGCGGCACGAGCAGTACTTC
>TRBD1|.|TRBV15|TRBJ1-2
CATSRDREGAVGYTF
TGTGCCACCAGCAGAGATCGAGAGGGGGCGGTAGGCTACACCTTC
>TRBD1|.|TRBV2|TRBJ1-5
CASGGGQGGQQPQHF
TGTGCCAGCGGGGGGGGACAGGGAGGACAACAGCCCCAGCATTTT
>TRBD1|.|TRBV7-6|TRBJ1-2
CASSHPGGYGYTF
TGCGCCAGCAGCCACCCAGGGGGCTATGGCTACACCTTC
>.|.|TRBV27|TRBJ2-7
CASSPSGRGFYEQYF
TGTGCCAGCAGTCCGTCGGGGCGGGGTTTCTACGAGCAGTACTTC
>.|.|TRBV7-8|TRBJ1-4
CASSFRQGVETNEKLFF
TGTGCCAGCAGCTTTCGGCAGGGCGTGGAAACTAATGAAAAACTGTTTTTT
>TRBD2|few|TRBV4-2|TRBJ2-7
CASSHLSGGEYEQYF
TGTGCCAGCAGCCACCTGAGCGGGGGAGAATACGAGCAGTACTTC
>TRBD1|.|TRBV28|TRBJ1-5
CASAGQGFQPQHF
TGTGCCAGTGCGGGACAGGGGTTCCAGCCCCAGCATTTT
>.|.|TRBV27|TRBJ1-1
CASSFGGDTEAFF
TGTGCCAGCAGTTTCGGGGGGGACACTGAAGCTTTCTTT
>TRBD1|.|TRBV5-6|TRBJ2-7
CASSQTGRLTYEQYF
TGTGCCAGCAGCCAGACAGGGAGACTAACCTACGAGCAGTACTTC
>.|.|TRBV6-4|TRBJ1-5
CASSGIHGEQPQHF
TGTGCCAGCAGTGGTATTCACGGGGAGCAGCCCCAGCATTTT
>TRBD2|few|TRBV5-5|TRBJ2-3
CASSSRIASGRRGDTQYF
TGTGCCAGCAGCTCGAGGATCGCTAGCGGGAGACGTGGAGATACGCAGTATTTT
>.|once|TRBV6-6|TRBJ1-2
CASSSGLGGFYGYTF
TGTGCCAGCTCATCCGGTCTAGGGGGATTCTATGGCTACACCTTC
>.|.|TRBV6-5|TRBJ1-1
CASSERLNTEAFF
TGTGCCAGCAGTGAGAGGTTGAACACTGAAGCTTTCTTT
>.|.|TRBV13|TRBJ1-4
CASSPRTLIQGMTVPEKLFF
TGTGCCAGCAGCCCACGCACGCTAATTCAGGGCATGACCGTCCCTGAAAAACTGTTTTTT
>.|.|TRBV2|TRBJ2-5
CASSYTTGYGETQYF
TGTGCCAGCAGTTACACCACAGGGTACGGAGAGACCCAGTACTTC
>TRBD1|.|TRBV19|TRBJ1-1
CASSIPEGQGSEAFF
TGTGCCAGTAGTATCCCCGAGGGACAGGGTTCTGAAGCTTTCTTT